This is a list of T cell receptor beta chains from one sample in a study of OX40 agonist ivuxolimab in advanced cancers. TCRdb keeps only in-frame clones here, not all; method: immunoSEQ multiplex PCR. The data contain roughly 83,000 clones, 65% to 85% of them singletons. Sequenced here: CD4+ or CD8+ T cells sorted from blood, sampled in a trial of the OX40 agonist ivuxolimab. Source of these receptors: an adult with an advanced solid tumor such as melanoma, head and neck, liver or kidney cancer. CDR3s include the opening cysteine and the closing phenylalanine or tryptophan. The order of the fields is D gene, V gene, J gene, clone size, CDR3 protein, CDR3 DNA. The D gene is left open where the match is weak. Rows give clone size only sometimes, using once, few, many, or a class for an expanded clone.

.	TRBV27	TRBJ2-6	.	CASSQGRSGANVLTF	TGTGCCAGCAGTCAAGGGCGCTCTGGGGCCAACGTCCTGACTTTC
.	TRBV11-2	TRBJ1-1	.	CASSLGVSTEAFF	TGTGCCAGCAGCTTAGGGGTGAGCACTGAAGCTTTCTTT
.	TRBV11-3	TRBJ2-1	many	CASSLSGIDEQFF	TGTGCCAGCAGCTTATCCGGGATCGATGAGCAGTTCTTC
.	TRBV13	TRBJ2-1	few	CASREADNSYNEQFF	TGTGCCAGCAGAGAGGCAGACAACTCCTACAATGAGCAGTTCTTC
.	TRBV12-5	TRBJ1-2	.	CASGFGTGAHGYTF	TGTGCTAGTGGTTTTGGGACCGGGGCTCATGGCTACACCTTC
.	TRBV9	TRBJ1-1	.	CASSYSLNTEAFF	TGTGCCAGCAGTTACAGCCTGAACACTGAAGCTTTCTTT
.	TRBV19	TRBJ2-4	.	CASSISFFPLAKNIQYF	TGTGCCAGTAGTATTAGCTTTTTCCCCCTAGCCAAAAACATTCAGTACTTC
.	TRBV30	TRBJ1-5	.	CAWSVRMAKREPQHF	TGTGCCTGGAGTGTACGGATGGCTAAAAGGGAGCCCCAGCATTTT
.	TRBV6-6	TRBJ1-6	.	CASSYSRSPLHF	TGTGCCAGCAGTTACTCTCGTTCACCCCTCCACTTT
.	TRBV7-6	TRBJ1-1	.	CASSPPRGGKNTEAFF	TGTGCCAGCAGCCCCCCTCGGGGCGGGAAAAACACTGAAGCTTTCTTT
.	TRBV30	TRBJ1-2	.	CAWGYYGYTF	TGTGCCTGGGGATACTATGGCTACACCTTC
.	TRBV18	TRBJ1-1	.	CASSPTSNTEAFF	TGTGCCAGCTCACCGACAAGTAACACTGAAGCTTTCTTT
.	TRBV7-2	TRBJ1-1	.	CASSLQGTNTEAFF	TGTGCCAGCAGCTTACAGGGGACGAACACTGAAGCTTTCTTT
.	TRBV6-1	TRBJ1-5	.	CASSGGRGSPNQPQHF	TGTGCCAGCAGTGGGGGCAGGGGCTCCCCCAATCAGCCCCAGCATTTT
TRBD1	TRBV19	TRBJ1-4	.	CASSTGGATNEKLFF	TGTGCCAGTAGTACAGGGGGCGCAACTAATGAAAAACTGTTTTTT
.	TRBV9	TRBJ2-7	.	CASSVASREGYEQYF	TGTGCCAGCAGCGTAGCGTCGAGAGAGGGCTACGAGCAGTACTTC
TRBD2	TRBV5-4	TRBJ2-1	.	CASSPGALAGDYNEQFF	TGTGCCAGCAGCCCAGGGGCGCTAGCGGGGGACTACAATGAGCAGTTCTTC
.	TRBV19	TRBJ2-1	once	CASSPTGREISSDSYNEQFF	TGTGCCAGTAGTCCTACGGGCAGAGAAATCTCTAGCGACTCCTACAATGAGCAGTTCTTC
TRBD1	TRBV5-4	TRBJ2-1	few	CASSLPRFEGASYNEQFF	TGTGCCAGCAGCCTTCCCCGGTTTGAGGGGGCCTCCTACAATGAGCAGTTCTTC
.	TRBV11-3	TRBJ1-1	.	CASSLLQQTEAFF	TGTGCCAGCAGCTTACTTCAGCAGACTGAAGCTTTCTTT
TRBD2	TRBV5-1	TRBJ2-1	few	CASIPGTSGNEQFF	TGCGCCAGCATCCCCGGGACTAGTGGGAATGAGCAGTTCTTC
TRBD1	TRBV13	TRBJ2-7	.	CASSLGDRGIYEQYF	TGTGCCAGCAGCTTAGGCGACAGGGGAATCTACGAGCAGTACTTC
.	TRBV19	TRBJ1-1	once	CASRGTPTEAFF	TGTGCCAGTAGGGGGACACCCACTGAAGCTTTCTTT
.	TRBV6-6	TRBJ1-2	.	CASSSDPGTRYGYTF	TGTGCCAGCAGTTCAGACCCCGGGACACGTTATGGCTACACCTTC
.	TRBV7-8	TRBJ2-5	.	CASSTRPETQYF	TGTGCCAGCAGCACCCGACCAGAGACCCAGTACTTC
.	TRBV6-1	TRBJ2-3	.	CASSFGTSDTQYF	TGTGCCAGCAGTTTCGGGACATCAGATACGCAGTATTTT
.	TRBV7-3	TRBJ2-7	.	CASSQSDRNYEQYF	TGCGCCAGCAGCCAATCCGACAGGAACTACGAGCAGTACTTC
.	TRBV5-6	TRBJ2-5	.	CASRPLGGGHQETQYF	TGTGCCAGCAGACCTCTGGGGGGGGGCCACCAAGAGACCCAGTACTTC
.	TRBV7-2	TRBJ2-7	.	CASSLHSPYYEQYF	TGTGCCAGCAGCCTCCACAGTCCATACTACGAGCAGTACTTC
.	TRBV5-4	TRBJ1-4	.	CASSFAGGGEKLFF	TGTGCCAGCAGCTTCGCGGGGGGAGGAGAAAAACTGTTTTTT
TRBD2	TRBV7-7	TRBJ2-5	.	CASSPGGSGGETQYF	TGTGCTAGCAGCCCCGGGGGTAGCGGGGGAGAGACCCAGTACTTC
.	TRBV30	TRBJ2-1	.	CAWIRLSGAYNEQFF	TGTGCCTGGATCCGGCTATCCGGGGCATACAATGAGCAGTTCTTC
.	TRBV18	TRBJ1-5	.	CASSRGLVSNQPQHF	TGTGCCAGCTCACGGGGACTTGTAAGCAATCAGCCCCAGCATTTT
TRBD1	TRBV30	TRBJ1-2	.	CAWIQTGGVGGYTF	TGTGCCTGGATACAGACAGGGGGCGTGGGAGGCTACACCTTC
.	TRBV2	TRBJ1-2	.	CASSERGVIVHGYTF	TGTGCCAGCAGTGAAAGGGGCGTTATTGTTCATGGCTACACCTTC
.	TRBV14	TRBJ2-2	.	CASSYRGDRWGTGELFF	TGTGCCAGCAGCTACCGGGGGGACAGATGGGGCACCGGGGAGCTGTTTTTT
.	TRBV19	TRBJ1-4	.	CASSISNPGSQGKKLFF	TGTGCCAGTAGTATAAGCAATCCCGGGTCGCAGGGGAAAAAACTGTTTTTT
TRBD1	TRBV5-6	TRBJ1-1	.	CASSRVPGQGLMSEAFF	TGTGCCAGCAGCCGCGTCCCGGGACAGGGATTAATGTCTGAAGCTTTCTTT
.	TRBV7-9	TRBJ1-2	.	CASSSGGANYGYTF	TGTGCCAGCAGCTCCGGGGGAGCTAACTATGGCTACACCTTC
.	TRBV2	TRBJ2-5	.	CASIPRTVVETQYF	TGTGCCAGCATCCCCCGGACAGTTGTGGAGACCCAGTACTTC
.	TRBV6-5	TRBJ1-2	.	CASSYAGTEYGYTF	TGTGCCAGCAGTTACGCGGGGACTGAGTATGGCTACACCTTC
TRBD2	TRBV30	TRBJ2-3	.	CAWSFQRGLGDTQYF	TGTGCCTGGAGTTTCCAGCGGGGCCTTGGGGATACGCAGTATTTT
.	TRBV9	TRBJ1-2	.	CASSVAWGGNYGYTF	TGTGCCAGCAGCGTAGCTTGGGGGGGGAACTATGGCTACACCTTC
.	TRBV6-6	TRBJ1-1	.	CASSRQNSNTEAFF	TGTGCCAGCAGTCGACAGAACTCCAACACTGAAGCTTTCTTT
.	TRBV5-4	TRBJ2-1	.	CASSPPTTGYSSYNEQFF	TGTGCCAGCAGCCCACCGACTACAGGGTACAGCTCCTACAATGAGCAGTTCTTC
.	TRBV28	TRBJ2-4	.	CASSPFVKNIQYF	TGTGCCAGCAGTCCCTTTGTCAAAAACATTCAGTACTTC
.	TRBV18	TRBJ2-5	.	CASSPRTETQYF	TGTGCCAGCTCACCACGGACAGAGACCCAGTACTTC
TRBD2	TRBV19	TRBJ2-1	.	CASSIERGGRDEQFF	TGTGCCAGTAGTATTGAGAGAGGCGGGAGAGATGAGCAGTTCTTC
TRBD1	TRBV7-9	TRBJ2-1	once	CASSAKGGSTNEQFF	TGTGCCAGCAGCGCCAAAGGGGGCTCTACGAATGAGCAGTTCTTC